The clone carrying this TCR beta chain was counted a few times. The antigen remains undetermined. CDR3 size: 15 residues. V lost 5 bases and J 3 bases, leaving 12 bases between the germline ends. The germline gives CDR1 SGHDT, CDR2 YYEEEE. This specimen belongs to a study of T cell repertoires in aging, cancer and after chemotherapy. Study as a whole: Donor ages fell into six groups from 30 or younger up to 70 or older. Around 8.8 million TCR reads made up the full dataset. Whole-study results and caveats: Immunological memory after chemotherapy cannot be judged from the repertoire data.

TRB rearrangements spanning V, D and J were amplified using mixed TRB-A/B primers. TCRdb reprocessed the multiplex PCR reads with MiXCR, giving one entry per CDR3 protein. The sample contains some 6,700 distinct CDR3 sequences, less than 45% of which appear only once. Amplification of TCR beta used genomic DNA extracted from peripheral blood. The sequenced sample consisted of blood. This receptor was obtained from a human donor in good health. The J gene is TRBJ1-6, the V gene TRBV5-6, with D possibly being TRBD1 (6 bases). The CDR3 here is CASSSWGLYNSPLHF. In DNA, the CDR3 is TGTGCCAGCAGTTCCTGGGGGCTCTATAATTCACCCCTCCACTTT.